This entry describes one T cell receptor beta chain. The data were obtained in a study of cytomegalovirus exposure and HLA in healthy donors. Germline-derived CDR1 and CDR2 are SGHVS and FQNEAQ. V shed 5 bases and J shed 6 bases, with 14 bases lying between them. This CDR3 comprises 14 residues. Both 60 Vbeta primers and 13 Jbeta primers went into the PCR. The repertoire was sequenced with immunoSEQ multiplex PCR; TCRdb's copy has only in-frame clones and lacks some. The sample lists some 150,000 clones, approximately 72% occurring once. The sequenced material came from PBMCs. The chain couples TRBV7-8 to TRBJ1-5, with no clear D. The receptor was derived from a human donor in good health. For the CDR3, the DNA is TGTGCCAGCAGCCAGACGGGTGGCGGTCAGCCCCAGCATTTT. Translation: CASSQTGGGQPQHF.